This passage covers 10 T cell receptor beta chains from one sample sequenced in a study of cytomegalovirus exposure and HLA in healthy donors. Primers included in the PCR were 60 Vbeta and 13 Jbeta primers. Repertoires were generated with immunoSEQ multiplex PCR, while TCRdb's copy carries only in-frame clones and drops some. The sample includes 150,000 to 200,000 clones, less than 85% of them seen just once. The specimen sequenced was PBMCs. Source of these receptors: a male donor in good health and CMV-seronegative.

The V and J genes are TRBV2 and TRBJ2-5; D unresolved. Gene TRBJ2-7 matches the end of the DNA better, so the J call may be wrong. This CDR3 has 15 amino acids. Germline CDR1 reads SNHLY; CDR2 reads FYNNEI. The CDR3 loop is CASRKRRAIPHEQYF. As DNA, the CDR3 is TGTGCCAGCAGAAAACGTCGAGCCATACCGCACGAGCAGTACTTC.

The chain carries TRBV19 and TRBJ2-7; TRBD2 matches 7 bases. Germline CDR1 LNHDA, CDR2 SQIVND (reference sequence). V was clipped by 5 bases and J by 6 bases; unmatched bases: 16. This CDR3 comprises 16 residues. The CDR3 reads CASSPPGGIGPGEQYF. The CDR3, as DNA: TGTGCCAGTAGTCCGCCGGGGGGTATAGGGCCGGGCGAGCAGTACTTC.

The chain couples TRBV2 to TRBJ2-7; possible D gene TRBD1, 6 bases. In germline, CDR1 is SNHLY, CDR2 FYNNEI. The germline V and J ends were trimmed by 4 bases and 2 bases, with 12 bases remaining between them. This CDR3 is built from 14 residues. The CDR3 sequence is CASSGSGVTYEQYF. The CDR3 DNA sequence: TGTGCCAGCAGTGGTTCAGGGGTGACCTACGAGCAGTACTTC.

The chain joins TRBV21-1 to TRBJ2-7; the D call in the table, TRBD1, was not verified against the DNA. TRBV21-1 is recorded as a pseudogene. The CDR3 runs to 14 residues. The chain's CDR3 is CASRQGAPTYEQYF. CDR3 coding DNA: TGTGCCAGCAGACAGGGGGCGCCGACCTACGAGCAGTACTTC.

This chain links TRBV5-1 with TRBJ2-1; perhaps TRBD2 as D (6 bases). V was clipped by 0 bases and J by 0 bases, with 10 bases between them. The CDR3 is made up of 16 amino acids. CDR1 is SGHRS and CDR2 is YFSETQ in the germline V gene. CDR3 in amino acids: CASSLGGEPSYNEQFF. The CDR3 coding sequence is TGCGCCAGCAGCTTGGGGGGGGAGCCCTCCTACAATGAGCAGTTCTTC.

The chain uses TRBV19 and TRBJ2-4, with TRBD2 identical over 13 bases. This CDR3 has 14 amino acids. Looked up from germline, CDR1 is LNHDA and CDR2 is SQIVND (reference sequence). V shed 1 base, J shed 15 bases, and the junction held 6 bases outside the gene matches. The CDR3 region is CASSIAGTSGVGYF. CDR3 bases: TGTGCCAGTAGTATAGCTGGGACTAGCGGGGTGGGGTACTTC.

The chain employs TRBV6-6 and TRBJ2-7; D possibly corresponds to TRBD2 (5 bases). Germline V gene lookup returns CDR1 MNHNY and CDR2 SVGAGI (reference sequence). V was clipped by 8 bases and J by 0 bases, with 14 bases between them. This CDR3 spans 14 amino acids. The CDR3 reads CASHGLLSSYEQYF. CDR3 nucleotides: TGTGCCAGCCACGGACTCTTAAGCTCCTACGAGCAGTACTTC.

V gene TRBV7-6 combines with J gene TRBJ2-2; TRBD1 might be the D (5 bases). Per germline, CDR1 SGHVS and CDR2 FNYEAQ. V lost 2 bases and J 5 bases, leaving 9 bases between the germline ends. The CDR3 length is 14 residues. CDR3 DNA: TGTGCCAGCAGCTTAATAGGGGAAACCGGGGAGCTGTTTTTT. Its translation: CASSLIGETGELFF.

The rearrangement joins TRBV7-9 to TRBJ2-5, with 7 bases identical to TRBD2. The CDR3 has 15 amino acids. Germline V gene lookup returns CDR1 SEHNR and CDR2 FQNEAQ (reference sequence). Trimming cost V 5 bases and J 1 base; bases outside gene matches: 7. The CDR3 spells CASSLDGGSQETQYF. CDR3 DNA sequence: TGTGCCAGCAGCCTAGACGGGGGGAGCCAAGAGACCCAGTACTTC.

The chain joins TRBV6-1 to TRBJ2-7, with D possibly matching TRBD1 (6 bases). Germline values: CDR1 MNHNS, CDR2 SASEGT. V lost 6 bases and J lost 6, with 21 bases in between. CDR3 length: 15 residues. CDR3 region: CASRSEGSQGIEQYF. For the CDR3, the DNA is TGTGCCAGCAGATCCGAAGGATCACAGGGAATCGAGCAGTACTTC.